This T cell receptor (beta chain) was observed in a study of blood T cell repertoires in COVID-19. In the study overall: Samples taken during acute and convalescent COVID-19 were collected in the United States, Italy and Spain. PBMCs, B-cell-depleted T cells, or T cells provided the cDNA or gDNA that made up the material.

Authors' methods: Amplification of reference gene primers provided the estimated nucleated cell counts. The protocol was immunoSEQ multiplex PCR, while the TCRdb copy is restricted to in-frame clones and leaves out a portion. V and J calls and clone size are copied from that table; D and trimming were computed from the DNA. The sample carries roughly 130,000 clones, around 76% recorded once. Looked up from germline, CDR1 is MDHEN and CDR2 is SYDVKM. The CDR3 consists of 12 residues. J gave up 7 bases and V 8 bases, and 4 bases lay outside the gene matches. Source material: peripheral blood. The clonotype was recovered from a man older than 75 with acute or convalescent COVID-19. The chain links TRBV28 to TRBJ1-5; 8 bases line up with TRBD1. CDR3 bases: TGTGCCAGCTTGACAGGGGACCAGCCCCAGCATTTT. It yields the protein CASLTGDQPQHF.